Listed below are T cell receptor beta chains from one sample, sequenced in a study of blood T cell repertoires in COVID-19. Assay used: immunoSEQ multiplex PCR; TCRdb lists only in-frame clones, some missing. The table shows about 310,000 clones, with 85% to 90% occurring only once. Sequencing was performed on PBMCs or T cells enriched from blood (not recorded which). The receptor set was obtained from a woman in her 30s who had recovered from COVID-19. CDR3s include the opening cysteine and the closing phenylalanine or tryptophan. A D gene is named only where the DNA matches it firmly. Clone size is not always given. Where it is, it says once, few, many or a class for expanded clones.

CDR3	DNA	V	J	size	D	length
CASSLTLNTEAFF	TGTGCCAGCAGTTTAACACTGAACACTGAAGCTTTCTTT	TRBV27	TRBJ1-1	NA	NA	13
CASSVEASYEQYF	TGTGCCAGCAGCGTAGAAGCCTCCTACGAGCAGTACTTC	TRBV9	TRBJ2-7	NA	NA	13
CASIRSSGYNEQFF	TGTGCCAGTATTAGGAGTAGCGGTTACAATGAGCAGTTCTTC	TRBV19	TRBJ2-1	few	NA	14
CASRRANYGYTF	TGTGCCAGCAGGAGGGCTAACTATGGCTACACCTTC	TRBV12-3/TRBV12-4	TRBJ1-2	NA	NA	12
CASSYNLGGEQFF	TGTGCCAGCAGCTACAATCTAGGGGGAGAGCAGTTCTTC	TRBV7-6	TRBJ2-1	NA	NA	13
CASSEAGLTYEQYF	TGTGCCAGCAGTGAAGCTGGACTAACCTACGAGCAGTACTTC	TRBV6-1	TRBJ2-7	NA	NA	14
CASSPQRAGVSDTQYF	TGTGCCAGCAGCCCTCAGCGAGCGGGAGTTTCAGATACGCAGTATTTT	TRBV7-8	TRBJ2-3	NA	TRBD2	16
CASREEPLEQYF	TGTGCCAGTAGGGAGGAGCCCCTCGAGCAGTACTTC	TRBV12-3/TRBV12-4	TRBJ2-7	NA	NA	12
CASSLTYRDNEQFF	TGTGCCAGCAGCTTAACATACAGGGACAATGAGCAGTTCTTC	TRBV11-3	TRBJ2-1	NA	NA	14
CAIKRGSEQFF	TGTGCCATCAAAAGGGGGAGTGAGCAGTTCTTC	TRBV10-3	TRBJ2-1	once	NA	11